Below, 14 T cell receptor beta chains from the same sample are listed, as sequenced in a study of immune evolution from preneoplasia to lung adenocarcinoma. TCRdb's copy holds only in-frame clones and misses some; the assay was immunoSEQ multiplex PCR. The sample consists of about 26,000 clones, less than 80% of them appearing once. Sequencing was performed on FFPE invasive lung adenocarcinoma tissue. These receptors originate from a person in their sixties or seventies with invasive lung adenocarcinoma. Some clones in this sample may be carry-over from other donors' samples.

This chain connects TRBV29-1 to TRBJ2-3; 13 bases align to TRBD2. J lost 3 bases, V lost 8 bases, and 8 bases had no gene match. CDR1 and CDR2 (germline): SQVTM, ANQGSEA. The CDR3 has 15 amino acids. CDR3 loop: CSTSGLAGATDTQYF. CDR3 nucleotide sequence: TGCAGCACAAGCGGACTAGCGGGAGCGACAGATACGCAGTATTTT.

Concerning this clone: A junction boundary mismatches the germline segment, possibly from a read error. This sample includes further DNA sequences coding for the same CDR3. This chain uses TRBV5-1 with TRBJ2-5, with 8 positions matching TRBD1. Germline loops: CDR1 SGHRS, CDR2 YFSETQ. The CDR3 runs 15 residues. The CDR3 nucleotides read TGCGCCAGCAGCCTGGCCGGGACAGGACAAGAGACTCAGTACTTC. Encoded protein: CASSLAGTGQETQYF.

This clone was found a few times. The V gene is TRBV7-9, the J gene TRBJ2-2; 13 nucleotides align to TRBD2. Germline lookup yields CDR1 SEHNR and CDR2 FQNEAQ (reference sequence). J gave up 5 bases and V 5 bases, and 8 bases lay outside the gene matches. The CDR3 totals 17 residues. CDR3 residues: CASSGRRTSGSTGELFF. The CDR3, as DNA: TGTGCCAGCAGCGGACGACGGACTAGCGGGAGTACCGGGGAGCTGTTTTTT.

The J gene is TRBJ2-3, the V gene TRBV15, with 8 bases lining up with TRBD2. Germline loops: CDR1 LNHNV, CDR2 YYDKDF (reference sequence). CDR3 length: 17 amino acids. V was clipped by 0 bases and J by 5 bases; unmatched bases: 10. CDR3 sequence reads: CATSREFTGGPGDTQYF. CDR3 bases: TGTGCCACCAGCAGAGAATTTACGGGAGGGCCGGGAGATACGCAGTATTTT.

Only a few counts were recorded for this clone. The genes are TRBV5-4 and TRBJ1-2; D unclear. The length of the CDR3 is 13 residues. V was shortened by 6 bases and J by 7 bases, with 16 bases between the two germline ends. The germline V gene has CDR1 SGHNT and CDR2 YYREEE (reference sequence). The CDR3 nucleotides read TGTGCCAGCACTGGTACCCAGTCAGGTGGCTACACCTTC. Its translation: CASTGTQSGGYTF.

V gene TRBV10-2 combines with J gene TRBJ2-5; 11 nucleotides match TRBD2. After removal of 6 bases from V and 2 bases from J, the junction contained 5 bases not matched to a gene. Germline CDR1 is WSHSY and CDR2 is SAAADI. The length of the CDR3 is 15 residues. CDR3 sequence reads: CASSLTSGTQETQYF. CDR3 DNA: TGCGCCAGCAGCCTGACTAGCGGGACGCAAGAGACCCAGTACTTC.

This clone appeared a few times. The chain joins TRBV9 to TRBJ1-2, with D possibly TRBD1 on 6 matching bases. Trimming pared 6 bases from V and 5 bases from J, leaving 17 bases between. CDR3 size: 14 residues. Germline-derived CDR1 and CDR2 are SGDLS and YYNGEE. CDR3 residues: CASTRGVDLYGYTF. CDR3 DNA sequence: TGTGCCAGCACCAGGGGCGTTGACCTTTATGGCTACACCTTC. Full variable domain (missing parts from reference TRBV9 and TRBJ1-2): DSGVTQTPKHLITATGQRVTLRCSPRSGDLSVYWYQQSLDQGLQFLIQYYNGEERAKGNILERFSAQQFPDLHSELNLSSLELGDSALYFCASTRGVDLYGYTFGSGTRLTVV.

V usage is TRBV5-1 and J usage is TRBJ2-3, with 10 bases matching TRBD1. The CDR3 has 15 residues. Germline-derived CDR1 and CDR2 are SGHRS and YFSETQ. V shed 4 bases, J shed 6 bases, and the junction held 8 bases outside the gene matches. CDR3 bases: TGCGCCAGCAGCGCCGGGACAGGGGAAGGGGATACGCAGTATTTT. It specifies CASSAGTGEGDTQYF.

In DNA form, the CDR3 reads TGTGCCAGCAGTCTCGGGGTGGCGGACACTGAAGCTTTCTTT. This translates into CASSLGVADTEAFF. V is TRBV27 and J is TRBJ1-1; D call uncertain. The germline CDR1 and CDR2 sequences are MNHEY and SMNVEV (reference sequence). V was trimmed by 5 bases and J by 3 bases, leaving 13 bases between them. This CDR3 spans 14 amino acids.

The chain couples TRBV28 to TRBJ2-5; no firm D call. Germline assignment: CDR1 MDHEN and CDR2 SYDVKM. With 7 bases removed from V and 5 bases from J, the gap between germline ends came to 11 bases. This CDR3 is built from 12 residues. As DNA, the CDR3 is TGTGCCAGCACCTCCTTAGGGGAGACCCAGTACTTC. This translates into CASTSLGETQYF.

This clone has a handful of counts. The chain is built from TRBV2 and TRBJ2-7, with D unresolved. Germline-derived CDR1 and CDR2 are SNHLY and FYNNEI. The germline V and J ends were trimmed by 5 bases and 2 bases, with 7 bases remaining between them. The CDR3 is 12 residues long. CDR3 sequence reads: CASSQEAYEQYF. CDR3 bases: TGTGCCAGCAGTCAAGAAGCCTACGAGCAGTACTTC.

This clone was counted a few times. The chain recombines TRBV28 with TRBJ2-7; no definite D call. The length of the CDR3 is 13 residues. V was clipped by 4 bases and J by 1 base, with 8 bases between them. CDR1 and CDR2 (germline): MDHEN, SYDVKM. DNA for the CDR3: TGTGCCAGCAGTTCCCTGGGATCCTACGAGCAGTACTTC. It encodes CASSSLGSYEQYF.

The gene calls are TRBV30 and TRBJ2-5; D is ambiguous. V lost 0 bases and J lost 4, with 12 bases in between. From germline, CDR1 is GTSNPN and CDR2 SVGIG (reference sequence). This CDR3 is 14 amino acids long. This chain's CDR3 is CAWSVDPGRETQYF. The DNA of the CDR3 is TGTGCCTGGAGTGTAGACCCCGGCAGAGAGACCCAGTACTTC.

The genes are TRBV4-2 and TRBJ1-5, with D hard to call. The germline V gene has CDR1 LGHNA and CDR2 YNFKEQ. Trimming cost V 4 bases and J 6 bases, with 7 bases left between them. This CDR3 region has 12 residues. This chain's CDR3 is CASSRPGQPQHF. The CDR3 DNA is TGTGCCAGCAGCCGACCGGGTCAGCCCCAGCATTTT.